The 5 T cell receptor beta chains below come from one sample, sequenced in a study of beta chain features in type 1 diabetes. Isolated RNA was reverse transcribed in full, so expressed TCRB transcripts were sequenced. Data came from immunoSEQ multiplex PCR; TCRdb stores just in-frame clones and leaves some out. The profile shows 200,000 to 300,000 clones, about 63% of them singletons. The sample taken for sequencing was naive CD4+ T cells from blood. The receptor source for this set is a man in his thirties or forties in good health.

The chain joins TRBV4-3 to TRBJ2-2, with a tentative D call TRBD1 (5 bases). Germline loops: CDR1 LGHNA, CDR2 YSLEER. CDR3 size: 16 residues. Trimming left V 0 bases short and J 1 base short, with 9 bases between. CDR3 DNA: TGCGCCAGCAGCCAAGATGGCCAGGGGAACACCGGGGAGCTGTTTTTT. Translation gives CASSQDGQGNTGELFF.

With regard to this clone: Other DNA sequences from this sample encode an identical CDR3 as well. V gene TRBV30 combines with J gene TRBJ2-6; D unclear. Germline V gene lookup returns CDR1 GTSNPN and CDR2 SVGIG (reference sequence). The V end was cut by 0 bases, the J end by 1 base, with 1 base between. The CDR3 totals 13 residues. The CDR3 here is CAWSVSGANVLTF. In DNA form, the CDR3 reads TGTGCCTGGAGTGTTTCTGGGGCCAACGTCCTGACTTTC.

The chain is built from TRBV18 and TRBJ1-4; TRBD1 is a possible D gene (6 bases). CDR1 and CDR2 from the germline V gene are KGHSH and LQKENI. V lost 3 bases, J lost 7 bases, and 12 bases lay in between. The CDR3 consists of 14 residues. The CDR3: CASSPGAQGEKLFF. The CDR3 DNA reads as TGTGCCAGCTCACCGGGGGCGCAAGGTGAAAAACTGTTTTTT.

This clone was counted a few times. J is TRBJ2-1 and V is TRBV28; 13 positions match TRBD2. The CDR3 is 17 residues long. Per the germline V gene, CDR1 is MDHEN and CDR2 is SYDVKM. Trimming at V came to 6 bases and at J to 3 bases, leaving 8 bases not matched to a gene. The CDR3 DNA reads TGTGCCAGCAGCGAACCGGGACTAGCGGGGAGCTACAATGAGCAGTTCTTC. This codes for CASSEPGLAGSYNEQFF.

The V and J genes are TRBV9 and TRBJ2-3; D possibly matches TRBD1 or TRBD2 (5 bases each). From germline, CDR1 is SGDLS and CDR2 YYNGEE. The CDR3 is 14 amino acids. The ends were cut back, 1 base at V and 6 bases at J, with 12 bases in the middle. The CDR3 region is CASSVHPGTDTQYF. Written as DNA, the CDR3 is TGTGCCAGCAGCGTACACCCAGGGACGGATACGCAGTATTTT.